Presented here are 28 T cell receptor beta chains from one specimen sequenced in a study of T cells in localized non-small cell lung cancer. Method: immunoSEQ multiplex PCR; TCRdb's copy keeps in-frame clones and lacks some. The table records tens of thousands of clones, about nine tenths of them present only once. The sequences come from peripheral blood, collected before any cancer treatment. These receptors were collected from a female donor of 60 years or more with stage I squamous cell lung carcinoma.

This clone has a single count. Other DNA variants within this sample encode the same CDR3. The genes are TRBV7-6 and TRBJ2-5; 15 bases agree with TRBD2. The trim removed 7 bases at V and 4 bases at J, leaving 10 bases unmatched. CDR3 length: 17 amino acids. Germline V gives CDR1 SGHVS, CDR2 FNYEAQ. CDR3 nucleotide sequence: TGTGCCAGCAACTCAGGACTAGCGGGAGGGAGGTCAGAGACCCAGTACTTC. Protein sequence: CASNSGLAGGRSETQYF.

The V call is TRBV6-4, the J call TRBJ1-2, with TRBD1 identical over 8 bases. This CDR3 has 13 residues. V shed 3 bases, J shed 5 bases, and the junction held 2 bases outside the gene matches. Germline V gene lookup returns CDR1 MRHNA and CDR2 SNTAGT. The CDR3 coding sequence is TGTGCCAGCAGTGATACAGGGGGTTATGGCTACACCTTC. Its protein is CASSDTGGYGYTF.

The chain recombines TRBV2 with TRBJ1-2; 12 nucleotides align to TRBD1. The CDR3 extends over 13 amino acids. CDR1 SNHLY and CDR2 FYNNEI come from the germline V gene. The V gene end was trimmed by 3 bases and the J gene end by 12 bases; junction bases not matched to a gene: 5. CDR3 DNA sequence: TGTGCCAGCAGTGAGGGGGGACAGGGGGCCAACACCTTC. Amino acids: CASSEGGQGANTF.

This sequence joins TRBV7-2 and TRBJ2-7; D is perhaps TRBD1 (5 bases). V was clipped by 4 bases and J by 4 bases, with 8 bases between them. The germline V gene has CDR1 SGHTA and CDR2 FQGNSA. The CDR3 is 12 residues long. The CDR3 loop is CASSSQGYEQYF. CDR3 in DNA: TGTGCCAGCAGCTCCCAGGGTTACGAGCAGTACTTC.

The CDR3 region has the DNA TGTGCCAGCAGGCATGCCGGGACAGGGGGCTACGAGCAGTACTTC. This sequence encodes CASRHAGTGGYEQYF. The genes are TRBV28 and TRBJ2-7; TRBD1 aligns across 11 bases. The CDR3 sequence is 15 residues long. CDR1 and CDR2 (germline): MDHEN, SYDVKM. Trimming at V came to 6 bases and at J to 3 bases, leaving 7 bases not matched to a gene.

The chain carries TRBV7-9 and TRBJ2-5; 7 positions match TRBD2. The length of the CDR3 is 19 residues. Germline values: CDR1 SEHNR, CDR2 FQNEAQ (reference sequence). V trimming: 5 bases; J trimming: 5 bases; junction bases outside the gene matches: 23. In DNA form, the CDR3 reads TGTGCCAGCAGCCCCCAGCGGGGTTACTCCCTTGGGGCCAGGGAGACCCAGTACTTC. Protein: CASSPQRGYSLGARETQYF.

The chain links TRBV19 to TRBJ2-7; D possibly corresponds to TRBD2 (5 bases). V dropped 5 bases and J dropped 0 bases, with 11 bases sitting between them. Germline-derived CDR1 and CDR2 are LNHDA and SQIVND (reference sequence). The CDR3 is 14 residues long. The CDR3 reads CASSPMRASYEQYF. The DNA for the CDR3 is TGTGCCAGTAGTCCGATGCGGGCCTCCTACGAGCAGTACTTC. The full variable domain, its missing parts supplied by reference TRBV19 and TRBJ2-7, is DGGITQSPKYLFRKEGQNVTLSCEQNLNHDAMYWYRQDPGQGLRLIYYSQIVNDFQKGDIAEGYSVSREKKESFPLTVTSAQKNPTAFYLCASSPMRASYEQYFGPGTRLTVT.

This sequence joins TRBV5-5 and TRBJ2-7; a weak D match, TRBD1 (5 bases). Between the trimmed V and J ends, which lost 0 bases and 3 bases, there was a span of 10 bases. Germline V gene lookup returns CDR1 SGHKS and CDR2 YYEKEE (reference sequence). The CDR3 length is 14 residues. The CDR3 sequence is CASSLGQGDYEQYF. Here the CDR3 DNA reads TGTGCCAGCAGCTTGGGGCAGGGTGACTACGAGCAGTACTTC.

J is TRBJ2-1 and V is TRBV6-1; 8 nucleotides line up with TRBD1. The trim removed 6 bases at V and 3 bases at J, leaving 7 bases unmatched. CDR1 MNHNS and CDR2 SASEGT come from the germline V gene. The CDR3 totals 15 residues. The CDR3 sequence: CASSPGQANYNEQFF. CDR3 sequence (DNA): TGTGCCAGCAGCCCGGGACAGGCCAACTACAATGAGCAGTTCTTC.

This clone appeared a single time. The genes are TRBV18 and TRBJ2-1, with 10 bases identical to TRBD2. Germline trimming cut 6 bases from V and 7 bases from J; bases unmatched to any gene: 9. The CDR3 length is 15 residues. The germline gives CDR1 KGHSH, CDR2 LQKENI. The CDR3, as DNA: TGTGCCAGCTCGTCATCTAGCGGGAGAGCTAATGAGCAGTTCTTC. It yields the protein CASSSSSGRANEQFF.

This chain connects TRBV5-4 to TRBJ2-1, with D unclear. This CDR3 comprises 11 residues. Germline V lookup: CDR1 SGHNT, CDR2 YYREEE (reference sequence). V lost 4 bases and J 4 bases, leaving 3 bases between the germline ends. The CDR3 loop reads CASSQYNEQFF. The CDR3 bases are TGTGCCAGCAGCCAGTACAATGAGCAGTTCTTC.

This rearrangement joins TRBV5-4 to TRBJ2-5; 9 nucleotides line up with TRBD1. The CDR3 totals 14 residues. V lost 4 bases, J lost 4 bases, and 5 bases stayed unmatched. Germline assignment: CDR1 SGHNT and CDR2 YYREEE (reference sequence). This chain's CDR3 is CASSPEDRGETQYF. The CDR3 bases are TGTGCCAGCAGCCCCGAGGACAGGGGAGAGACCCAGTACTTC. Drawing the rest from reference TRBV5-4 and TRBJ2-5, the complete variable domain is ETGVTQSPTHLIKTRGQQVTLRCSSQSGHNTVSWYQQALGQGPQFIFQYYREEENGRGNFPPRFSGLQFPNYSSELNVNALELDDSALYLCASSPEDRGETQYFGPGTRLLVL.

The CDR3 spells CASSLNSGGGNEKLFF. CDR3 coding DNA: TGTGCCAGCAGCTTGAACTCCGGAGGAGGCAATGAAAAACTGTTTTTT. The chain recombines TRBV5-6 with TRBJ1-4; no definite D call. Germline V CDR1 and CDR2: SGHDT, YYEEEE. Trimming cost V 1 base and J 5 bases, with 15 bases left between them. The CDR3 is 16 residues long.

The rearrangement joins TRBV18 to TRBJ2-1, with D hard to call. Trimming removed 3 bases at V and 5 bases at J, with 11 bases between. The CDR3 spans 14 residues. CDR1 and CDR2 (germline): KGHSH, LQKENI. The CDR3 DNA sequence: TGTGCCAGCTCACCGTACGGGCCACACAATGAGCAGTTCTTC. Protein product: CASSPYGPHNEQFF.

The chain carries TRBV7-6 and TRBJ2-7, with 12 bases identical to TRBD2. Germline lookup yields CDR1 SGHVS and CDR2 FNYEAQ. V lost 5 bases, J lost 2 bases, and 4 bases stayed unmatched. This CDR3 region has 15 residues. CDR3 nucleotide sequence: TGTGCCAGCAGCCCCCGACTAGCGGGAGCCTACGAGCAGTACTTC. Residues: CASSPRLAGAYEQYF.

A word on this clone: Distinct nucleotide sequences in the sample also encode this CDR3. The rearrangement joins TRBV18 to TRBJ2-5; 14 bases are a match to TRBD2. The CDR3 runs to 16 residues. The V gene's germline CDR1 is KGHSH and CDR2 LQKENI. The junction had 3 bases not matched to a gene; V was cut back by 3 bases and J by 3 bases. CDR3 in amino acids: CASSPAGLAGEETQYF. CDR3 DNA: TGTGCCAGCTCACCTGCGGGACTAGCGGGAGAAGAGACCCAGTACTTC.

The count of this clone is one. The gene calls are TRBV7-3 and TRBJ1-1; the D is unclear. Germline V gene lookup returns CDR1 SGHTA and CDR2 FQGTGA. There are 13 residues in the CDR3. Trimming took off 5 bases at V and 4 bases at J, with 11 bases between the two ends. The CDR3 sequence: CASSPEGITEAFF. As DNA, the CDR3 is TGTGCCAGCAGCCCAGAGGGTATCACTGAAGCTTTCTTT.

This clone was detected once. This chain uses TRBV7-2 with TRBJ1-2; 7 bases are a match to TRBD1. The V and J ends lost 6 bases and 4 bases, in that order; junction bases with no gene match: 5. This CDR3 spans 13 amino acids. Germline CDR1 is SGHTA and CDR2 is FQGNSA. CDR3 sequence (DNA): TGTGCCAGCAGTCCACAGGGGCCCTATGGCTACACCTTC. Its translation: CASSPQGPYGYTF.

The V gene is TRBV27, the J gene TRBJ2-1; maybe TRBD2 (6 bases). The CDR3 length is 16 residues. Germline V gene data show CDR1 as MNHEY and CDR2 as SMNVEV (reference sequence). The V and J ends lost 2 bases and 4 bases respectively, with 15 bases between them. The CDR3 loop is CASSLGGDWRYNEQFF. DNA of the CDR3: TGTGCCAGCAGTTTAGGCGGGGATTGGAGGTACAATGAGCAGTTCTTC.

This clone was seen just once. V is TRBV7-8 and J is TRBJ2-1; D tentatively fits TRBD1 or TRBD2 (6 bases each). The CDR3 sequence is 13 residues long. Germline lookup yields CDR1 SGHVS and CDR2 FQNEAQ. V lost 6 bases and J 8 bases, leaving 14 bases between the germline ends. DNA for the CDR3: TGTGCCAGCAGTAAACAAGGGGGGTATGAGCAGTTCTTC. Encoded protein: CASSKQGGYEQFF.

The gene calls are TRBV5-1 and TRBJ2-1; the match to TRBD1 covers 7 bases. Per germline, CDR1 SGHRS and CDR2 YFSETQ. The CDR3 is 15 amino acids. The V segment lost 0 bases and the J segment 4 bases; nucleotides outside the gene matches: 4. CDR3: CASSLGGGAYNEQFF. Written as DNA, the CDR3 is TGCGCCAGCAGCTTGGGAGGGGGCGCTTACAATGAGCAGTTCTTC.

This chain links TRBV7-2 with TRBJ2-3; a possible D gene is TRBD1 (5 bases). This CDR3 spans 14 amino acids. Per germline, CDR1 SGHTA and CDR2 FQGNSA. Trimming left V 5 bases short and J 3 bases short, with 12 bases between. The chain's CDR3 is CASSPQALTDTQYF. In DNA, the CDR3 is TGTGCCAGCAGCCCACAGGCGCTTACAGATACGCAGTATTTT.

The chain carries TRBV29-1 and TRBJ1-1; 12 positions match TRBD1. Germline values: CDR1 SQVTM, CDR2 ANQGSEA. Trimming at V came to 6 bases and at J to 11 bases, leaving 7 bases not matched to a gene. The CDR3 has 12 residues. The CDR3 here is CSVRDRGLGAFF. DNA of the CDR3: TGCAGCGTGCGGGACAGGGGGCTGGGGGCTTTCTTT.

In DNA form, the CDR3 reads TGTGCCAGTAAGGCCGGCTGGGGCGCAGATACGCAGTATTTT. Translation gives CASKAGWGADTQYF. J is TRBJ2-3 and V is TRBV19; tentative D call: TRBD1 (5 bases). The V end was cut by 7 bases, the J end by 4 bases, with 15 bases between. Germline V gives CDR1 LNHDA, CDR2 SQIVND (reference sequence). The CDR3 is made up of 14 amino acids.

The CDR3 nucleotides read TGTGCCATCGGGACTAGCGGGAGGAATGAGCAGTTCTTC. It encodes CAIGTSGRNEQFF. The chain links TRBV6-1 to TRBJ2-1; 15 bases fit TRBD2. Germline V gene data show CDR1 as MNHNS and CDR2 as SASEGT. This CDR3 is 13 amino acids long. Trimming cost V 10 bases and J 7 bases; bases outside gene matches: 2.

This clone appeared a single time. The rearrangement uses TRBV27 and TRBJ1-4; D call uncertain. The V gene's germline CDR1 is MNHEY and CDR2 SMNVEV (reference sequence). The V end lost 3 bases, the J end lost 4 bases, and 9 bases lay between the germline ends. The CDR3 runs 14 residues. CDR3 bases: TGTGCCAGCAGTTTGTACGCGGGTAATGAAAAACTGTTTTTT. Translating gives CASSLYAGNEKLFF.

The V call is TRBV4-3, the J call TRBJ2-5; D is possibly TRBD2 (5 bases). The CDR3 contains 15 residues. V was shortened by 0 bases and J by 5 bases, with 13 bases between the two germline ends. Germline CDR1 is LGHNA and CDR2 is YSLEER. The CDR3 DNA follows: TGCGCCAGCAGCCAAGATTCCGGGCCGGGGGAGACCCAGTACTTC. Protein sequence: CASSQDSGPGETQYF.

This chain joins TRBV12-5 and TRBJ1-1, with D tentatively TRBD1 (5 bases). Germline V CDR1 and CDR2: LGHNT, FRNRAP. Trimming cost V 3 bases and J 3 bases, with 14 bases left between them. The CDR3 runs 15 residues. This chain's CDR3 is CASGFRVSLDTEAFF. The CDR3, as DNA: TGTGCTAGTGGTTTCAGGGTCAGCTTGGACACTGAAGCTTTCTTT.